This T cell receptor beta chain originates from a study of Graves' ophthalmopathy and Graves' hyperthyroidism. The sequenced template was RNA, covering the TCR beta CDR3 region. RT-PCR with HTBI primers came first, then second-round multiplex PCR. TCRdb re-called the multiplex PCR reads with MiXCR, one entry per CDR3 protein. The table has some 240,000 distinct CDR3 sequences, around 42% seen once. V was pared by 3 bases and J by 1 base, with 6 bases between. Germline values: CDR1 DFQATT, CDR2 SNEGSKA (reference sequence). The CDR3 extends over 13 amino acids. Every ophthalmopathy donor presented moderate-to-severe activity, CAS ≥3, NOSPECS ≥4 and duration under 3 months. Certain patients were not enrolled. These were patients with other autoimmune diseases, uncontrolled infections, pregnancy or lactation. PBMCs were obtained from roughly 9.7 ml of fresh peripheral blood.

The rearrangement uses TRBV20-1 and TRBJ2-2; D remains ambiguous. The sequence was collected from an adult man with Graves' ophthalmopathy. Sequenced material: peripheral blood. The CDR3 loop is CSARAGNTGELFF. Written as DNA, the CDR3 is TGCAGTGCTAGGGCCGGGAACACCGGGGAGCTGTTTTTT.